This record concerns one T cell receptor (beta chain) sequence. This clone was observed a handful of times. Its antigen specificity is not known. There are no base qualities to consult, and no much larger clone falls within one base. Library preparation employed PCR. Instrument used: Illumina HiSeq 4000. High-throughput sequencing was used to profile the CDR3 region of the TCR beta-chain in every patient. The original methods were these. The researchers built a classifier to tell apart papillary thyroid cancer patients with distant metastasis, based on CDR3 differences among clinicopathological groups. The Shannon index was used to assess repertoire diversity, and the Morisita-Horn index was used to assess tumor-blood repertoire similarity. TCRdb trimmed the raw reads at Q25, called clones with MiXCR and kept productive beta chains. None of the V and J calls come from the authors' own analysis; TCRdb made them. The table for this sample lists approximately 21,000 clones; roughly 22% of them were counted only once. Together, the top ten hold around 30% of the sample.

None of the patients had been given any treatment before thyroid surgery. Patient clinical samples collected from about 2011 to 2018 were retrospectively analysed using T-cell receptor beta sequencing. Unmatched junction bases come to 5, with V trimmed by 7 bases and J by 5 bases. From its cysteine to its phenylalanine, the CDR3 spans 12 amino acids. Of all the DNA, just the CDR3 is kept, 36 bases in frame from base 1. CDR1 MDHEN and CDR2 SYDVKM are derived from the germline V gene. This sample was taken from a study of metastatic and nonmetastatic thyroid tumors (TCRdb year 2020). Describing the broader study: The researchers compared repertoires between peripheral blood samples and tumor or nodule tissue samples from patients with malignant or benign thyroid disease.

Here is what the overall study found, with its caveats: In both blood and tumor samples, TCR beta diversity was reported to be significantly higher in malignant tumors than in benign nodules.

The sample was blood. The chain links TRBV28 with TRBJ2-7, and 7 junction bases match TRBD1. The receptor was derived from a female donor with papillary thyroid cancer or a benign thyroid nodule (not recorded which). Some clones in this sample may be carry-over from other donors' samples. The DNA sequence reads TGTGCCAGCAACCCGACAGGGCACGAGCAGTACTTC. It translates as CASNPTGHEQYF.